This note documents a single T cell receptor (beta chain) sequence. The data were obtained in a study of blood T cell repertoires in COVID-19. About the research overall: COVID-19 samples collected from the United States, Italy and Spain covered acute and convalescent phases. T cells, B-cell-depleted T cells, or PBMCs supplied cDNA or gDNA.

J gave up 3 bases and V 2 bases, and 6 bases lay outside the gene matches. Germline assignment: CDR1 MNHEY and CDR2 SVGEGT. The CDR3 extends over 15 amino acids. As originally analysed: Amplifying reference gene primers gave estimates of nucleated cell counts. Clones were read by immunoSEQ multiplex PCR, and TCRdb kept only the in-frame ones, dropping some. V and J calls and clone size are copied from that table; D and trimming were computed from the DNA. The sample yields 200,000 to 250,000 clones, 80% to 90% seen once. The TCR sequence derives from a woman between 45 and 60 years old with acute or convalescent COVID-19. The chain carries TRBV6-2 or TRBV6-3 and TRBJ2-5; 7 nucleotides agree with TRBD2. Material for sequencing was peripheral blood. CDR3: CASSYRASGEETQYF. CDR3 DNA sequence: TGTGCCAGCAGTTACAGGGCTAGCGGAGAAGAGACCCAGTACTTC.